This passage covers 23 T cell receptor beta chains from one sample sequenced in a study of response to subunit inactivated influenza vaccine. MiXCR, run by TCRdb on the RT-PCR reads, gives a single entry per CDR3 protein. The sample includes hundreds of thousands of distinct CDR3 sequences, about 14% of them seen just once. Material: PBMCs from blood, obtained 14 days before vaccination. The source is a man aged 45-65 years who received an inactivated influenza vaccine.

This rearrangement joins TRBV20-1 to TRBJ2-1; 10 positions match TRBD2. This CDR3 is 14 amino acids long. Germline lookup yields CDR1 DFQATT and CDR2 SNEGSKA (reference sequence). For the CDR3, the DNA is TGCAGCGGATTAGCGGGGGGCTCTAACAATGAGCAGTTCTTC. Translating it yields CSGLAGGSNNEQFF.

This clonotype was detected ten times or more. The chain links TRBV3-1 to TRBJ2-5, with 7 bases aligning to TRBD1. CDR1 is LGHDT and CDR2 is YNNKEL in the germline V gene (reference sequence). V was clipped by 5 bases and J by 3 bases; unmatched bases: 12. This CDR3 is 16 amino acids long. The CDR3 reads CASSRTLGTDKETQYF. CDR3 in DNA: TGTGCCAGCAGCAGAACCCTAGGGACAGACAAAGAGACCCAGTACTTC.

This clonotype came up many times. The chain couples TRBV12-3 or TRBV12-4 to TRBJ2-1, with D unclear. The V gene lost 3 bases and the J gene lost 5 bases, with 11 bases spanning the gap. The CDR3 sequence is 14 residues long. The CDR3 DNA follows: TGTGCCAGCAGTTTGTCTAGGCTCAACAATGAGCAGTTCTTC. As protein: CASSLSRLNNEQFF.

V usage is TRBV7-8 and J usage is TRBJ2-5; no definite D call. The CDR3 extends over 12 amino acids. V was trimmed by 7 bases and J by 5 bases, leaving 11 bases between them. The germline V gene has CDR1 SGHVS and CDR2 FQNEAQ. The CDR3 sequence: CASNQYWETQYF. CDR3 in DNA: TGTGCCAGCAACCAATACTGGGAGACCCAGTACTTC.

This clonotype was counted once. This clone may be a read error of a much larger clone one base away. The conserved phenylalanine or tryptophan is not found at the CDR3 terminus, so this likely reflects a read error. The rearrangement uses TRBV3-1 and TRBJ2-4; D ambiguous. The V end was cut by 2 bases, the J end by 2 bases, with 19 bases between. This CDR3 comprises 18 residues. CDR1 and CDR2 (germline): LGHDT, YNNKEL (reference sequence). In DNA form, the CDR3 reads TGTGCCAGCAGCCAATCATCGTTGGCAACCTTGACCAAAAACATTCAGTACTCC. Protein sequence: CASSQSSLATLTKNIQYS.

The chain is built from TRBV28 and TRBJ2-7; D possibly corresponds to TRBD2 (5 bases). Germline V gene lookup returns CDR1 MDHEN and CDR2 SYDVKM. Trimming took 6 bases from V and 3 from J, leaving 18 bases between them. This CDR3 is 15 amino acids long. The CDR3, as DNA: TGTGCCAGCAGCCCTCCGGCACTAGGTCTCTACGAGCAGTACTTC. Translated, it gives CASSPPALGLYEQYF.

There are a few counts of this clonotype. The V gene is TRBV9, the J gene TRBJ1-2, with 7 bases lining up with TRBD1. The germline V gene has CDR1 SGDLS and CDR2 YYNGEE. The trim removed 0 bases at V and 7 bases at J, leaving 9 bases unmatched. The CDR3 extends over 15 amino acids. In DNA, the CDR3 is TGTGCCAGCAGCGTAGAGGTCAGGGGGGATTCTGGCTACACCTTC. Its translation: CASSVEVRGDSGYTF.

The chain combines TRBV12-3 or TRBV12-4 with TRBJ1-4; 7 bases are shared with TRBD1. V was pared by 7 bases and J by 8 bases, with 10 bases of the junction left unmatched. The CDR3 totals 14 residues. The CDR3 bases are TGTGCCAGCACCCAACAGGGGAGCAGGGAAAAACTGTTTTTT. Protein product: CASTQQGSREKLFF.

As for this clonotype: With a much larger clone just one base away, this may be a read error. This sequence joins TRBV6-2 or TRBV6-3 and TRBJ2-6; the D gene is possibly TRBD1 (6 bases). The CDR3 runs 17 residues. CDR1 and CDR2 (germline): MNHEY, SVGEGT. This CDR3 is CASSYQRRTSGANVLIF. The CDR3 nucleotides are TGTGCCAGCAGTTACCAGAGGAGAACATCAGGGGCCAACGTCCTGATTTTC.

The sample holds many counts of this clonotype. This sequence joins TRBV5-1 and TRBJ2-3; 8 bases align to TRBD1. This CDR3 spans 14 amino acids. V was clipped by 4 bases and J by 4 bases; unmatched bases: 5. CDR1 is SGHRS, CDR2 YFSETQ, per germline. The CDR3 DNA is TGCGCCAGCAGCAGAAAACAGGGGGCAGATACGCAGTATTTT. The encoded protein is CASSRKQGADTQYF.

This clonotype appeared a few times. The chain is built from TRBV7-6 and TRBJ1-1; possible D gene TRBD1, 5 bases. CDR1 SGHVS and CDR2 FNYEAQ come from the germline V gene. The V end lost 5 bases, the J end lost 0 bases, and 16 bases lay between the germline ends. CDR3 size: 16 residues. The CDR3 sequence is CASSPWGGTVNTEAFF. For the CDR3, the DNA is TGTGCCAGCAGCCCATGGGGGGGAACGGTGAACACTGAAGCTTTCTTT. Drawing the rest from reference TRBV7-6 and TRBJ1-1, the complete variable domain is GAGVSQSPRYKVTKRGQDVALRCDPISGHVSLYWYRQALGQGPEFLTYFNYEAQQDKSGLPNDRFSAERPEGSISTLTIQRTEQRDSAMYRCASSPWGGTVNTEAFFGQGTRLTVV.

The chain couples TRBV5-1 to TRBJ2-2; D may be TRBD2 (5 bases). V was shortened by 5 bases and J by 4 bases, with 12 bases between the two germline ends. The germline V gene has CDR1 SGHRS and CDR2 YFSETQ. The CDR3 has 14 amino acids. Here the CDR3 DNA reads TGCGCCAGCAGTAACGGACTTCTCACCGGGGAGCTGTTTTTT. Encoded protein: CASSNGLLTGELFF.

The J gene is TRBJ2-7, the V gene TRBV7-2; unclear D gene. V dropped 1 base and J dropped 3 bases, with 7 bases sitting between them. This CDR3 region has 13 residues. Looked up from germline, CDR1 is SGHTA and CDR2 is FQGNSA. CDR3 sequence: CASSLDPVYEQYF. The CDR3 DNA follows: TGTGCCAGCAGCTTAGATCCAGTCTACGAGCAGTACTTC.

This clonotype was seen a few times. The V call is TRBV20-1, the J call TRBJ1-1; TRBD1 is a possible D gene (6 bases). CDR1 is DFQATT, CDR2 SNEGSKA, per germline (reference sequence). Trimming left V 0 bases short and J 6 bases short, with 20 bases between. CDR3 length: 16 amino acids. Here the CDR3 reads CSARDFAGGGRSEAFF. CDR3 nucleotides: TGCAGTGCTAGAGATTTTGCCGGGGGCGGGAGGTCTGAAGCTTTCTTT.

V usage is TRBV7-2 and J usage is TRBJ2-7, with D perhaps matching TRBD2 (6 bases). The CDR3 length is 16 residues. Germline CDR1 and CDR2: SGHTA and FQGNSA. V was trimmed by 3 bases and J by 2 bases, leaving 17 bases between them. CDR3 sequence reads: CASSFGKGLGPYEQYF. The CDR3 DNA reads TGTGCCAGCAGCTTTGGGAAGGGACTCGGACCCTACGAGCAGTACTTC.

The chain uses TRBV29-1 and TRBJ1-5, with no clear D. The CDR3 length is 14 residues. Trimming removed 4 bases at V and 0 bases at J, with 10 bases between. In germline, CDR1 is SQVTM, CDR2 ANQGSEA. Here the CDR3 reads CSVAGINSNQPQHF. CDR3 coding DNA: TGCAGCGTTGCCGGGATAAATAGCAATCAGCCCCAGCATTTT. Drawing the rest from reference TRBV29-1 and TRBJ1-5, the complete variable domain is SAVISQKPSRDICQRGTSLTIQCQVDSQVTMMFWYRQQPGQSLTLIATANQGSEATYESGFVIDKFPISRPNLTFSTLTVSNMSPEDSSIYLCSVAGINSNQPQHFGDGTRLSIL.

The CDR3: CASSLGRRSGANVLTF. CDR3 DNA sequence: TGTGCCAGCAGTTTGGGGCGGCGATCTGGGGCCAACGTCCTGACTTTC. The chain uses TRBV12-3 or TRBV12-4 and TRBJ2-6, with a tentative D call TRBD1 (5 bases). The CDR3 totals 16 residues. V was pared by 3 bases and J by 1 base, with 10 bases between.

The V call is TRBV10-3, the J call TRBJ1-5, with D possibly matching TRBD1 (5 bases). CDR3 length: 13 residues. Trimming pared 10 bases from V and 6 bases from J, leaving 16 bases between. Looked up from germline, CDR1 is ENHRY and CDR2 is SYGVKD. Written as DNA, the CDR3 is TGTGCCACCCGGGAGGGCGACAGTCAGCCCCAGCATTTT. This gives the protein CATREGDSQPQHF.

This clonotype was counted between two and nine times. The chain joins TRBV19 to TRBJ1-5; possible D gene TRBD1, 5 bases. Germline values: CDR1 LNHDA, CDR2 SQIVND (reference sequence). The ends were cut back, 4 bases at V and 7 bases at J, with 17 bases in the middle. CDR3 length: 15 residues. CDR3 coding DNA: TGTGCCAGTAGTAGGGACTCCGGGGGAATCCAGCCCCAGCATTTT. This encodes CASSRDSGGIQPQHF.

The sample holds many counts of this clonotype. The chain recombines TRBV7-9 with TRBJ2-5, with a possible D match to TRBD1 (6 bases). Germline CDR1 reads SEHNR; CDR2 reads FQNEAQ (reference sequence). The CDR3 has 12 amino acids. The V end was cut by 11 bases, the J end by 5 bases, with 15 bases between. The chain's CDR3 is CASSRGQETQYF. CDR3 nucleotide sequence: TGTGCCTCGAGCAGGGGCCAGGAGACCCAGTACTTC.

This clonotype was recorded a few times. The V call is TRBV20-1, the J call TRBJ2-7; either TRBD1 or TRBD2 may fit D (6 bases each). Germline assignment: CDR1 DFQATT and CDR2 SNEGSKA (reference sequence). The CDR3 covers 14 residues. V lost 0 bases to trimming and J lost 6 bases, with 15 bases between them. The CDR3, as DNA: TGCAGTGCTAGAGAATCCGGGGGCTTTAGCGAGCAGTACTTC. It yields the protein CSARESGGFSEQYF.

The CDR3 region is CSVATGMADYGYTF. CDR3 DNA: TGCAGCGTTGCAACTGGGATGGCGGACTATGGCTACACCTTC. This chain uses TRBV29-1 with TRBJ1-2; D gene ambiguous. Germline V lookup: CDR1 SQVTM, CDR2 ANQGSEA. This CDR3 spans 14 amino acids. Trimming took 4 bases from V and 3 from J, leaving 15 bases between them. Drawing the rest from reference TRBV29-1 and TRBJ1-2, the complete variable domain is SAVISQKPSRDICQRGTSLTIQCQVDSQVTMMFWYRQQPGQSLTLIATANQGSEATYESGFVIDKFPISRPNLTFSTLTVSNMSPEDSSIYLCSVATGMADYGYTFGSGTRLTVV.

This clonotype was seen at least ten times. The rearrangement uses TRBV30 and TRBJ2-1; TRBD2 is a possible D gene (6 bases). The CDR3 consists of 16 residues. Germline V gene sequence: CDR1 GTSNPN, CDR2 SVGIG (reference sequence). V lost 4 bases to trimming and J lost 7 bases, with 23 bases between them. The CDR3 nucleotides are TGTGCCTGGACTCACGGTAGCGGAACCTTTATGAATGAGCAGTTCTTC. Amino acids: CAWTHGSGTFMNEQFF.